Described below is a single TCR beta chain sequence and its context. Source study methods: The authors estimated nucleated cell counts from reference gene primer amplification. Generated by immunoSEQ multiplex PCR, the TCRdb table keeps only in-frame clones and is missing some. V and J calls and clone size follow that table, whereas D and trimming were derived from the DNA. The table records 200,000 to 300,000 clones, around four fifths of them present only once. Germline V gene sequence: CDR1 SGHAT, CDR2 FQNNGV. V shed 5 bases and J 6 bases; nucleotides not matched to a gene: 9. This CDR3 has 15 amino acids. The data are from a study of blood T cell repertoires in COVID-19. Study-wide background: Samples taken during acute and convalescent COVID-19 were collected in the United States, Italy and Spain. The analysed material was cDNA or gDNA that came from T cells, B-cell-depleted T cells, or PBMCs.

This chain joins TRBV11-2 and TRBJ2-2; TRBD1 matches at 7 bases. This TCR was recovered from a woman aged 55-70 years with active or convalescent COVID-19. Sample: peripheral blood. This CDR3 reads CASSAGTVYAGELFF. For the CDR3, the DNA is TGTGCCAGCAGCGCCGGGACAGTGTATGCCGGGGAGCTGTTTTTT.